These 8 T cell receptor beta chains were all obtained from the same sample, sequenced in a study of Ad26.COV2.S vaccination and SARS-CoV-2 variants (dated by TCRdb to 2020 to 2023). According to the study, the label for this sample's treatment or condition signals: 19 received Ad26.COV2.S at low or high dose, single or two shots; about 5 received placebo; per-sample allocation not given. For vaccine and placebo recipients, the sequenced repertoires came from samples collected on day 63 after the first injection. Library preparation used the immunoSEQ multiplex PCR assay. TCRdb's version of the immuneACCESS table is confined to in-frame rearrangements and falls short of the full clone set. An unresolved V gene accounts for under half of the shortfall where checked; the remainder is of unknown origin. The sample contains about 380,000 clones, 83% of them found a single time. About 7.4% of the sample belongs to the ten largest clones.

The sequences come from peripheral blood, collected in a trial of Ad26.COV2.S vaccine versus placebo. The receptors were gathered from a person aged 18 to 65 who received the Ad26.COV2.S COVID-19 vaccine or a placebo.

The V call is TRBV4-2, the J call TRBJ2-1; 11 bases match TRBD2. Germline V gene data show CDR1 as LGHNA and CDR2 as YNFKEQ. This CDR3 has 15 residues. V was clipped by 2 bases and J by 8 bases; unmatched bases: 5. The CDR3 DNA reads as TGTGCCAGCAGCCAACGTAGCGGGGGGGCCGATGAGCAGTTCTTC. As protein: CASSQRSGGADEQFF.

The chain recombines TRBV19 with TRBJ1-2, with 10 bases matching TRBD1. J was trimmed by 7 bases and V by 4 bases; bases with no gene match: 12. Germline V CDR1 and CDR2: LNHDA, SQIVND (reference sequence). CDR3 length equals 16 residues. This CDR3 reads CASSTSRQGARLGYTF. The CDR3 nucleotides are TGTGCCAGTAGTACTTCAAGACAGGGGGCTCGACTTGGCTACACCTTC.

The chain combines TRBV3-1 (or the pseudogene TRBV3-2) with TRBJ2-3; possibly TRBD1 or TRBD2 for D (6 bases each). Germline V gives CDR1 LGHDT, CDR2 YNNKEL (reference sequence). This CDR3 spans 15 amino acids. V lost 0 bases to trimming and J lost 3 bases, with 10 bases between them. Written as DNA, the CDR3 is TGTGCCAGCAGCCAAGATCAAGGGGGGACAGATACGCAGTATTTT. This translates into CASSQDQGGTDTQYF.

The sample holds a few counts of this clone. This sample also contains other DNA sequences that code for the same CDR3. The chain couples TRBV19 to TRBJ2-7; 12 bases are shared with TRBD2. Germline V lookup: CDR1 LNHDA, CDR2 SQIVND (reference sequence). CDR3 length equals 15 residues. After removal of 3 bases from V and 2 bases from J, the junction contained 2 bases not matched to a gene. The CDR3 DNA reads TGTGCCAGTAGTATTGGACTAGCGGGAACCTACGAGCAGTACTTC. It encodes CASSIGLAGTYEQYF.

This clone was counted a single time. The chain carries TRBV5-4 and TRBJ2-4; TRBD1 matches 8 bases. Per the germline V gene, CDR1 is SGHNT and CDR2 is YYREEE (reference sequence). The CDR3 has 15 amino acids. The V segment lost 2 bases and the J segment 6 bases; nucleotides outside the gene matches: 7. CDR3 in DNA: TGTGCCAGCAGCTTCGGAATTGGACAGGGAAACATTCAGTACTTC. It specifies CASSFGIGQGNIQYF.

Turning to this clone: The junction and the germline gene differ at one end; a read error may be behind it. The rearrangement uses TRBV3-1 (or the pseudogene TRBV3-2) and TRBJ1-2; D is undetermined. The CDR3 runs 12 residues. The germline gives CDR1 LGHDT, CDR2 YNNKEL (reference sequence). The chain's CDR3 is CASSQVNHGYTF. The CDR3 coding sequence is TGTGCCAGCAGCCAAGTTAACCATGGCTACACCTTC.

This clone was counted between two and nine times. Here the CDR3 reads CASTRDRGPYEQYF. CDR3 DNA: TGTGCCAGCACCCGGGACAGGGGGCCCTACGAGCAGTACTTC. This chain links TRBV9 with TRBJ2-7; TRBD1 matches 12 bases. Per the germline V gene, CDR1 is SGDLS and CDR2 is YYNGEE. With 6 bases clipped from V and 2 bases from J, the junction kept 3 bases outside the gene matches. CDR3 length equals 14 residues.

This clone was seen just once. The gene calls are TRBV18 and TRBJ1-2; D might be TRBD1 (5 bases). Deletions cut 5 bases from V and 8 bases from J, with 9 bases between. The CDR3 is 11 amino acids. Germline values: CDR1 KGHSH, CDR2 LQKENI. The CDR3 sequence is CASSAGSGYTF. The CDR3 coding sequence is TGTGCCAGCTCAGCAGGGTCCGGCTACACCTTC. Full variable domain (missing parts from reference TRBV18 and TRBJ1-2): NAGVMQNPRHLVRRRGQEARLRCSPMKGHSHVYWYRQLPEEGLKFMVYLQKENIIDESGMPKERFSAEFPKEGPSILRIQQVVRGDSAAYFCASSAGSGYTFGSGTRLTVV.